This TCR beta chain was sequenced during a study of T cell responses to AZD1222 COVID-19 vaccine. Overall study findings and caveats: Breadth and depth of Spike-specific TCRs rose after two AZD1222 doses. Within unmutated variant regions lay the reported targets of nearly half of spike-specific TCRs. The donor cohort was predominantly white British with a female majority, and clonal diversity may have been underestimated.

This clone came up a few times. Its specificity is not known. Between the trimmed V and J ends, which lost 4 bases and 8 bases, there was a span of 12 bases. In germline, CDR1 is SGDLS, CDR2 YYNGEE. This CDR3 comprises 12 residues. Repertoires were generated with immunoSEQ multiplex PCR, while TCRdb's copy carries only in-frame clones and drops some. This table has around 130,000 clones, roughly 92% appearing once. This sequence joins TRBV9 and TRBJ1-2; D not resolved. The clonotype was recovered from an adult who received the AZD1222 COVID-19 vaccine. This specimen was peripheral blood, taken 28 days after the second AZD1222 dose. The CDR3 loop reads CASSQGFLGYTF. CDR3 in DNA: TGTGCCAGCAGCCAAGGGTTCCTGGGCTACACCTTC.